This T cell receptor beta chain was recorded in a study of Ad26.COV2.S vaccination and SARS-CoV-2 variants. Indicated treatment: 19 received Ad26.COV2.S at low or high dose, single or two shots; about 5 received placebo; per-sample allocation not given. Collection of the samples took place on day 63 after the first injection of vaccine or placebo. CDR3 length equals 13 residues. The V end lost 1 base, the J end lost 8 bases, and 9 bases lay between the germline ends. Germline CDR1 reads SNHLY; CDR2 reads FYNNEI. Method: immunoSEQ multiplex PCR; TCRdb's copy keeps in-frame clones and lacks some. The sample holds 350,000 to 400,000 clones; about nine tenths are singletons and the top ten take approximately 3.7%.

This rearrangement joins TRBV2 to TRBJ1-5, with D unresolved. This receptor was obtained from a person between 18 and 65 years old who received the Ad26.COV2.S COVID-19 vaccine or a placebo. The source material was peripheral blood, sampled in a trial of Ad26.COV2.S vaccine versus placebo. CDR3 DNA sequence: TGTGCCAGCAGTGAAGTCGGGGTCAAGCCCCAGCATTTT. Translation gives CASSEVGVKPQHF.